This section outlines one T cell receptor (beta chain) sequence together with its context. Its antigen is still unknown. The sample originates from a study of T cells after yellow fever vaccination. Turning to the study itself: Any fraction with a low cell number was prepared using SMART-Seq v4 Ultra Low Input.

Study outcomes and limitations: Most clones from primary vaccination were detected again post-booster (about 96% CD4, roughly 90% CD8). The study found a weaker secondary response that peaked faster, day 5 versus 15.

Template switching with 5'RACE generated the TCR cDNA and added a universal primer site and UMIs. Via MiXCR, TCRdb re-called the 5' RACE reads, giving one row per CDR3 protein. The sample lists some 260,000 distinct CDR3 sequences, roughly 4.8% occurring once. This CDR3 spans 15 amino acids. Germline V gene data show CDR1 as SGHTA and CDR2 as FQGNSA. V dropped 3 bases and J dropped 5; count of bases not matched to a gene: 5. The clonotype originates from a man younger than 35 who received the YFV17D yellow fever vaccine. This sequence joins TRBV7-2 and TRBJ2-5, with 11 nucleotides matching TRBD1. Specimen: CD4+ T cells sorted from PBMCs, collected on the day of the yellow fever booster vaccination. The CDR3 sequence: CASSFWTGGWETQYF. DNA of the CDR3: TGTGCCAGCAGCTTTTGGACAGGGGGCTGGGAGACCCAGTACTTC.